A single sample gave rise to the 30 T cell receptor beta chains below, sequenced in a study of blood T cell repertoires in COVID-19. TCRdb's copy holds only in-frame clones and misses some; the assay was immunoSEQ multiplex PCR. The sample yields 150,000 to 200,000 clones, approximately 90% seen once. Sequences were obtained from peripheral blood. The receptors originated from a man aged 40-49 years with active or convalescent COVID-19.

V is TRBV5-4 and J is TRBJ2-1, with D maybe TRBD2 (7 bases). Trimming shortened V by 0 bases and J by 10 bases, and 14 bases separated the two germline ends. Germline V gene data show CDR1 as SGHNT and CDR2 as YYREEE (reference sequence). The CDR3 spans 14 residues. The CDR3 DNA follows: TGTGCCAGCAGCTTGGGAGGGGGTAGCGGGGAGCAGTTCTTC. Its protein product is CASSLGGGSGEQFF.

The chain employs TRBV6-5 and TRBJ1-1, with 7 bases fitting TRBD1. Germline trimming cut 7 bases from V and 4 bases from J; bases unmatched to any gene: 6. Germline assignment: CDR1 MNHEY and CDR2 SVGAGI. This CDR3 contains 13 residues. CDR3 residues: CASTSSGGTEAFF. The CDR3 coding sequence is TGTGCCAGCACCTCCTCAGGGGGCACTGAAGCTTTCTTT.

The rearrangement links TRBV30 to TRBJ1-3; D gene ambiguous. Germline V gene lookup returns CDR1 GTSNPN and CDR2 SVGIG (reference sequence). The germline V and J ends were trimmed by 0 bases and 5 bases, with 11 bases remaining between them. This CDR3 comprises 14 residues. CDR3 region: CAWSVGAGRNTIYF. The DNA for the CDR3 is TGTGCCTGGAGTGTAGGTGCCGGGAGAAACACCATATATTTT.

V usage is TRBV27 and J usage is TRBJ1-2, with 7 bases fitting TRBD1. The V gene end was trimmed by 4 bases and the J gene end by 2 bases; junction bases not matched to a gene: 4. The CDR3 totals 14 residues. Germline values: CDR1 MNHEY, CDR2 SMNVEV (reference sequence). The DNA for the CDR3 is TGTGCCAGCAGTTCGGCAGGGGGAAACTATGGCTACACCTTC. It yields the protein CASSSAGGNYGYTF.

This chain links TRBV2 with TRBJ2-2; 8 bases align to TRBD2. The CDR3 sequence is 15 residues long. Germline trimming cut 7 bases from V and 1 base from J; bases unmatched to any gene: 5. From germline, CDR1 is SNHLY and CDR2 FYNNEI. The CDR3 reads CASNGLAKNTGELFF. CDR3 nucleotide sequence: TGTGCCAGCAATGGACTAGCAAAGAACACCGGGGAGCTGTTTTTT.

This sequence joins TRBV27 and TRBJ2-1; perhaps TRBD2 as D (6 bases). This CDR3 region has 17 residues. Germline V gives CDR1 MNHEY, CDR2 SMNVEV (reference sequence). V was cut by 5 bases and J by 9 bases, with 26 bases left in between. CDR3 protein: CASSKGLWLGGSIEQFF. CDR3 sequence (DNA): TGTGCCAGCAGTAAAGGGTTGTGGTTGGGGGGAAGTATTGAGCAGTTCTTC.

This rearrangement joins TRBV28 to TRBJ1-4; 9 bases fit TRBD1. CDR1 and CDR2 from the germline V gene are MDHEN and SYDVKM. The ends lost 4 bases at V and 6 bases at J; junction bases unmatched: 3. CDR3 size: 14 residues. CDR3 loop: CASSSQGADEKLFF. CDR3 in DNA: TGTGCCAGCAGTTCACAGGGGGCGGATGAAAAACTGTTTTTT. The variable domain in full, completed from reference TRBV28 and TRBJ1-4, reads DVKVTQSSRYLVKRTGEKVFLECVQDMDHENMFWYRQDPGLGLRLIYFSYDVKMKEKGDIPEGYSVSREKKERFSLILESASTNQTSMYLCASSSQGADEKLFFGSGTQLSVL.

The gene calls are TRBV6-5 and TRBJ1-5; 8 positions agree with TRBD1. Trimming cost V 6 bases and J 5 bases; bases outside gene matches: 9. The germline gives CDR1 MNHEY, CDR2 SVGAGI. CDR3 size: 15 residues. The CDR3 DNA reads as TGTGCCAGCAGGGACAGGGCGGTAAACTATCAGCCCCAGCATTTT. It is translated as CASRDRAVNYQPQHF.

The chain uses TRBV11-2 and TRBJ2-7, with D possibly TRBD2 on 6 matching bases. CDR3 length: 16 amino acids. Looked up from germline, CDR1 is SGHAT and CDR2 is FQNNGV. Trimming removed 0 bases at V and 0 bases at J, with 12 bases between. For the CDR3, the DNA is TGTGCCAGCAGCTTAGATGGCCTAGCGAACTCCTACGAGCAGTACTTC. Translated, it gives CASSLDGLANSYEQYF.

The rearrangement joins TRBV7-9 to TRBJ1-1; 8 positions match TRBD1. Germline lookup yields CDR1 SEHNR and CDR2 FQNEAQ (reference sequence). The length of the CDR3 is 15 residues. V lost 3 bases to trimming and J lost 1 base; unmatched junction nucleotides: 4. CDR3 nucleotides: TGTGCCAGCAGCTTCGAGACAGGGGCGAACACTGAAGCTTTCTTT. Translated, it gives CASSFETGANTEAFF. Combining the CDR3 with reference TRBV7-9 and TRBJ1-1 gives the whole variable domain DTGVSQNPRHKITKRGQNVTFRCDPISEHNRLYWYRQTLGQGPEFLTYFQNEAQLEKSRLLSDRFSAERPKGSFSTLEIQRTEQGDSAMYLCASSFETGANTEAFFGQGTRLTVV.

The chain has TRBV5-1 and TRBJ2-1; 7 bases line up with TRBD1. Germline V gives CDR1 SGHRS, CDR2 YFSETQ. Unmatched junction bases numbered 9, after V lost 4 bases and J lost 5 bases. CDR3 size: 15 residues. The CDR3 reads CASSATGQANNEQFF. The DNA for the CDR3 is TGCGCCAGCAGCGCGACAGGGCAAGCTAACAATGAGCAGTTCTTC.

This chain links TRBV19 with TRBJ2-1; 8 bases map to TRBD2. Trimming cost V 6 bases and J 0 bases; bases outside gene matches: 7. Germline assignment: CDR1 LNHDA and CDR2 SQIVND (reference sequence). CDR3 length: 16 amino acids. CDR3 region: CASSVPGGSSYNEQFF. The CDR3 DNA reads TGTGCCAGTAGCGTCCCGGGGGGGAGCTCCTACAATGAGCAGTTCTTC. The full variable domain, completed using reference TRBV19 and TRBJ2-1, is DGGITQSPKYLFRKEGQNVTLSCEQNLNHDAMYWYRQDPGQGLRLIYYSQIVNDFQKGDIAEGYSVSREKKESFPLTVTSAQKNPTAFYLCASSVPGGSSYNEQFFGPGTRLTVL.

The chain couples TRBV27 to TRBJ2-7; 7 nucleotides agree with TRBD1. Germline assignment: CDR1 MNHEY and CDR2 SMNVEV (reference sequence). This CDR3 region has 15 residues. Trimming removed 5 bases from V and 2 bases from J; junction bases left unmatched: 9. CDR3 in DNA: TGTGCCAGCAGTCCCCGGGACAGCAATACCTACGAGCAGTACTTC. Protein product: CASSPRDSNTYEQYF.

The chain uses TRBV25-1 and TRBJ2-3; TRBD2 aligns across 12 bases. The germline CDR1 and CDR2 sequences are MGHDK and SYGVNS. The CDR3 contains 15 residues. V shed 6 bases, J shed 4 bases, and the junction held 5 bases outside the gene matches. The CDR3 is CASRETSGGPDTQYF. CDR3 in DNA: TGTGCCAGCAGGGAGACTAGCGGGGGACCAGATACGCAGTATTTT.

This clone has only one observation. The CDR3 reads CASSSPVAGVGTGELFF. The CDR3 DNA sequence: TGTGCCAGCAGCTCCCCTGTGGCAGGGGTTGGCACCGGGGAGCTGTTTTTT. The J gene is TRBJ2-2, the V gene TRBV7-2; D perhaps matches TRBD1 (6 bases). Germline V CDR1 and CDR2: SGHTA, FQGNSA. There are 17 residues in the CDR3. With 4 bases removed from V and 4 bases from J, the gap between germline ends came to 19 bases.

This clone showed up just once. The chain carries TRBV19 and TRBJ2-7; a possible D gene is TRBD1 (7 bases). CDR1 is LNHDA and CDR2 is SQIVND in the germline V gene (reference sequence). The CDR3 is made up of 15 amino acids. V was cut by 6 bases and J by 5 bases, with 20 bases left in between. CDR3 coding DNA: TGTGCCAGTAGCAAGACAGGGTCGGGAGACCACGAGCAGTACTTC. This encodes CASSKTGSGDHEQYF.

This clone was recorded only once. The V call is TRBV28, the J call TRBJ1-2; D perhaps matches TRBD1 (5 bases). Trimming removed 1 base at V and 2 bases at J, with 8 bases between. This CDR3 is built from 14 residues. Germline V gene sequence: CDR1 MDHEN, CDR2 SYDVKM. As DNA, the CDR3 is TGTGCCAGCAGTTTATTAGGGGTCAACTATGGCTACACCTTC. Its protein is CASSLLGVNYGYTF.

This clone has only one observation. The V and J genes are TRBV5-4 and TRBJ1-2, with 9 bases that match TRBD1. Trimming cost V 0 bases and J 5 bases; bases outside gene matches: 5. Germline CDR1 is SGHNT and CDR2 is YYREEE (reference sequence). The CDR3 is 15 residues long. As DNA, the CDR3 is TGTGCCAGCAGCTTGGCAACAGGGGGCTGGTATGGCTACACCTTC. Translating it yields CASSLATGGWYGYTF.

J is TRBJ2-7 and V is TRBV6-6; 8 nucleotides align to TRBD1. The CDR3 loop spans 14 amino acids. Germline values: CDR1 MNHNY, CDR2 SVGAGI (reference sequence). Germline trimming cut 7 bases from V and 1 base from J; bases unmatched to any gene: 6. In DNA, the CDR3 is TGTGCCAGCAACCGGGACAGGACTTCCTACGAGCAGTACTTC. Protein product: CASNRDRTSYEQYF.

The chain joins TRBV7-8 to TRBJ1-6, with unresolved D. With 5 bases removed from V and 7 bases from J, the gap between germline ends came to 12 bases. From germline, CDR1 is SGHVS and CDR2 FQNEAQ. There are 14 residues in the CDR3. CDR3 residues: CASSRSSSNSPLHF. The CDR3 nucleotides read TGTGCCAGCAGCAGAAGCTCTAGCAATTCACCCCTCCACTTT.

This chain links TRBV25-1 with TRBJ2-7; maybe TRBD1 (5 bases). The CDR3 totals 13 residues. Germline values: CDR1 MGHDK, CDR2 SYGVNS. Trimming took 7 bases from V and 1 from J, leaving 11 bases between them. This CDR3 is CASTDDRSYEQYF. The CDR3 region has the DNA TGTGCCAGCACCGACGACAGATCCTACGAGCAGTACTTC.

This clone was seen a few times. This rearrangement joins TRBV28 to TRBJ2-6; D is undetermined. Per germline, CDR1 MDHEN and CDR2 SYDVKM. The CDR3 totals 13 residues. V dropped 7 bases and J dropped 2 bases, with 6 bases sitting between them. The CDR3 protein is CASIYPGANVLTF. For the CDR3, the DNA is TGTGCCAGCATCTACCCTGGGGCCAACGTCCTGACTTTC.

The chain employs TRBV2 and TRBJ1-6, with TRBD1 identical over 8 bases. Germline values: CDR1 SNHLY, CDR2 FYNNEI. V lost 10 bases to trimming and J lost 8 bases; unmatched junction nucleotides: 10. The CDR3 covers 14 residues. The CDR3 here is CAIQTGDTHSPLHF. The CDR3 DNA sequence: TGTGCCATACAGACAGGGGATACGCATTCACCCCTCCACTTT.

V and J are TRBV15 and TRBJ2-1, with TRBD2 matching over 10 bases. CDR3 size: 20 residues. Trimming cost V 0 bases and J 5 bases; bases outside gene matches: 16. CDR1 and CDR2 (germline): LNHNV, YYDKDF (reference sequence). The CDR3 DNA reads TGTGCCACCAGCAGAGATCCTTCTAGCGGGAGACGTGGGGTGAACAATGAGCAGTTCTTC. Protein product: CATSRDPSSGRRGVNNEQFF.

This clone was detected a few times. The gene calls are TRBV19 and TRBJ2-7, with 9 positions matching TRBD1. The germline gives CDR1 LNHDA, CDR2 SQIVND (reference sequence). There are 16 residues in the CDR3. Trimming at V came to 5 bases and at J to 1 base, leaving 9 bases not matched to a gene. This CDR3 reads CASSRQGQGASYEQYF. As DNA, the CDR3 is TGTGCCAGTAGTCGTCAGGGACAGGGAGCTTCCTACGAGCAGTACTTC.

V and J are TRBV29-1 and TRBJ1-2; tentative D call: TRBD1 (6 bases). The V gene lost 3 bases and the J gene lost 2 bases, with 10 bases spanning the gap. Germline V gene data show CDR1 as SQVTM and CDR2 as ANQGSEA. The CDR3 is made up of 13 amino acids. As DNA, the CDR3 is TGCAGCGTTGATAGGGGGGGAAACTATGGCTACACCTTC. Translating it yields CSVDRGGNYGYTF.

This chain connects TRBV11-2 to TRBJ2-2, with D tentatively TRBD2 (6 bases). V dropped 1 base and J dropped 5 bases, with 14 bases sitting between them. The CDR3 is made up of 16 amino acids. The germline gives CDR1 SGHAT, CDR2 FQNNGV. CDR3 DNA sequence: TGTGCCAGCAGCTTAGCGGGGGTAACGGGTACCGGGGAGCTGTTTTTT. This encodes CASSLAGVTGTGELFF.

V usage is TRBV6-5 and J usage is TRBJ2-7; 8 bases are shared with TRBD1. CDR3 size: 14 residues. The V and J ends lost 4 bases and 2 bases, in that order; junction bases with no gene match: 4. The V gene's germline CDR1 is MNHEY and CDR2 SVGAGI. This chain's CDR3 is CASSLMGQAYEQYF. In DNA form, the CDR3 reads TGTGCCAGCAGTTTAATGGGACAGGCCTACGAGCAGTACTTC.

This chain joins TRBV2 and TRBJ1-3; TRBD1 is a possible D gene (6 bases). CDR1 is SNHLY, CDR2 FYNNEI, per germline. CDR3 length: 16 residues. The V end lost 6 bases, the J end lost 0 bases, and 15 bases lay between the germline ends. The CDR3 sequence: CASSRGGLPSGNTIYF. CDR3 sequence (DNA): TGTGCCAGCAGCCGGGGGGGGCTGCCCTCTGGAAACACCATATATTTT.

This chain joins TRBV11-2 and TRBJ2-5; 7 positions agree with TRBD2. This CDR3 has 17 amino acids. From germline, CDR1 is SGHAT and CDR2 FQNNGV. J lost 2 bases, V lost 3 bases, and 12 bases had no gene match. CDR3 protein: CASSFLGGSVRQETQYF. The CDR3, as DNA: TGTGCCAGCAGCTTTCTCGGCGGGAGTGTAAGGCAAGAGACCCAGTACTTC.